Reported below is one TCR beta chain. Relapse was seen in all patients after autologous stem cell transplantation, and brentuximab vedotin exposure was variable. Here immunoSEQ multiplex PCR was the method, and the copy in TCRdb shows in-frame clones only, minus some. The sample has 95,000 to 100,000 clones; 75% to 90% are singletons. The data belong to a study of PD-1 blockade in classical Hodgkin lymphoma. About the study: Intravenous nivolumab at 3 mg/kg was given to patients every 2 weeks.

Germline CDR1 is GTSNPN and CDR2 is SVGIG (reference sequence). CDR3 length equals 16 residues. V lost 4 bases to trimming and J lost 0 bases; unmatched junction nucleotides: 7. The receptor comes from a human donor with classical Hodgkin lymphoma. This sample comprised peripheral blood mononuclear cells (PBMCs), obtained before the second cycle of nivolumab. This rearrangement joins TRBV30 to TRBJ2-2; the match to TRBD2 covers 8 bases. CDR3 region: CAWIKGLAANTGELFF. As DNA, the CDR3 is TGTGCCTGGATTAAAGGACTAGCTGCGAACACCGGGGAGCTGTTTTTT.